This T cell receptor (beta chain) was sequenced in a study of cytotoxic CD8 clonotypes in ibrutinib-treated CLL. The overall study: Responses: about 25 partial, 2 complete; after median approximately 70 months, around 15 stayed remitted, around twelve progressed. Mean yields were about 280,000 productive templates and 94,082 productive rearrangements per sample.

This clone was observed a handful of times. What it binds is unknown. The study's findings and limits: Sustained-remission and progressing patients had unequal sampling times.

Profiling relied on immunoSEQ multiplex PCR, and the TCRdb table lists in-frame clones only, not all of them. Here the sample spans around 15,000 clones, over 70% being singletons. Sequencing was performed on PBMCs, taken before ibrutinib treatment. This sequence originates from a human donor with chronic lymphocytic leukemia.

CDR3 protein: CASSFGTSGANVLTF. Written as DNA, the CDR3 is TGTGCCAGCAGCTTTGGAACCTCTGGGGCCAACGTCCTGACTTTC. The J gene is TRBJ2-6, the V gene TRBV7-3; D is undetermined. This CDR3 is 15 amino acids long. V lost 3 bases and J 0 bases, leaving 6 bases between the germline ends. The germline gives CDR1 SGHTA, CDR2 FQGTGA.